The T cell receptor beta chain described here comes from a study of blood T cell repertoires in COVID-19. The assay was immunoSEQ multiplex PCR, and TCRdb's table has in-frame clones only and misses some. The data hold more than 250,000 clones, with roughly 89% observed a single time. Germline CDR1 and CDR2: MDHEN and SYDVKM. V was pared by 5 bases and J by 8 bases, with 7 bases between. The CDR3 runs 12 residues. The origin of this receptor is a woman between 40 and 50 years old who had recovered from COVID-19. What was sequenced was PBMCs or T cells enriched from blood (not recorded which). The V call is TRBV28, the J call TRBJ1-6; D not certain. In nucleotides, the CDR3 is TGTGCCAGCAGTCTCCGGGATTCACCCCTCCACTTT. Protein: CASSLRDSPLHF.